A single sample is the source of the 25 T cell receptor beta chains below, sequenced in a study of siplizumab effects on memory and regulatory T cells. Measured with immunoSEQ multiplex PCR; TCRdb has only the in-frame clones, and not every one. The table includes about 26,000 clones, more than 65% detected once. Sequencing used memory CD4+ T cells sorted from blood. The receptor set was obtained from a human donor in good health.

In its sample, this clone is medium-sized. The CDR3 spells CASRMGKRPRRKLFF. The CDR3 DNA is TGTGCCAGCAGGATGGGAAAGCGTCCCCGCCGAAAACTGTTTTTT. The V and J genes are TRBV6-4 and TRBJ1-4; D is unclear. Germline V CDR1 and CDR2: MRHNA, SNTAGT. CDR3 length: 15 residues. Between the trimmed V and J ends, which lost 6 bases and 10 bases, there was a span of 21 bases.

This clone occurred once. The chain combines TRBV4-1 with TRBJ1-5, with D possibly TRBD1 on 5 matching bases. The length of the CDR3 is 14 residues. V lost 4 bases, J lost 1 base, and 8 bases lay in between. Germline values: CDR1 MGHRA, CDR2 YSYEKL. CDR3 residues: CASSRGYSNQPQHF. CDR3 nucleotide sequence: TGCGCCAGCAGCCGGGGGTACAGCAATCAGCCCCAGCATTTT.

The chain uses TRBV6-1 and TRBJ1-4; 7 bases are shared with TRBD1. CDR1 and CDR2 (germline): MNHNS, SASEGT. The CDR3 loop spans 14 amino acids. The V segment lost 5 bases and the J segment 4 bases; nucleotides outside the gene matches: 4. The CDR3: CASSPGQFNEKLFF. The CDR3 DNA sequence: TGTGCCAGCAGTCCGGGACAGTTTAATGAAAAACTGTTTTTT.

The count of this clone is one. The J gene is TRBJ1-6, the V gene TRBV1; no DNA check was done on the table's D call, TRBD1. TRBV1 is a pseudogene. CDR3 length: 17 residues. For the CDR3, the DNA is TGCACCAGCAGCCAAGATAGGCGGGACAGGGATAATTCACCCCTCCACTTT. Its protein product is CTSSQDRRDRDNSPLHF.

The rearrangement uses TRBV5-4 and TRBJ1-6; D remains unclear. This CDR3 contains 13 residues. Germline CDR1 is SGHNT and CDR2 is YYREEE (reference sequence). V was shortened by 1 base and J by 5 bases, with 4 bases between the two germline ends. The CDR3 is CASSLRHNSPLHF. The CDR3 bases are TGTGCCAGCAGCTTGCGGCATAATTCACCCCTCCACTTT.

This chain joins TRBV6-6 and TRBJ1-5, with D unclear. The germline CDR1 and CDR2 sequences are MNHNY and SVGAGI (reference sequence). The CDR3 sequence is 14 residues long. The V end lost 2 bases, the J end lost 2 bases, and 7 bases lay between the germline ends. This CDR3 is CASSYTDGNQPQHF. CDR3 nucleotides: TGTGCCAGCAGTTACACCGACGGCAATCAGCCCCAGCATTTT.

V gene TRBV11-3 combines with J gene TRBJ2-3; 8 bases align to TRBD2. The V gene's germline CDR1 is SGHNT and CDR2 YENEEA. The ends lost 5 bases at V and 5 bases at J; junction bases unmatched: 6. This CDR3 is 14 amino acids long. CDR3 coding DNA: TGTGCCAGCAGCCCCCGGGGGGGAGGAGATACGCAGTATTTT. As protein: CASSPRGGGDTQYF.

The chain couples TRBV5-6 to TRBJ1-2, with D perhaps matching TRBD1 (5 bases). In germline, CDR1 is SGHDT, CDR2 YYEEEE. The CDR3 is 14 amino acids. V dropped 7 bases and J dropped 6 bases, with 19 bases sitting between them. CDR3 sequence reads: CASFRQGGFNGYTF. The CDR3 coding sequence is TGTGCCAGCTTCCGGCAGGGAGGCTTCAATGGCTACACCTTC. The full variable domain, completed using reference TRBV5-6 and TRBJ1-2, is DAGVTQSPTHLIKTRGQQVTLRCSPKSGHDTVSWYQQALGQGPQFIFQYYEEEERQRGNFPDRFSGHQFPNYSSELNVNALLLGDSALYLCASFRQGGFNGYTFGSGTRLTVV.

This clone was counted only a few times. For the CDR3, the DNA is TGTGCCAGCAGCCCAAAAGACGGAATGAACCACGAGCAGTACTTC. This gives the protein CASSPKDGMNHEQYF. The chain employs TRBV7-9 and TRBJ2-7; no definite D call. V shed 5 bases and J shed 5 bases, with 19 bases lying between them. CDR1 is SEHNR and CDR2 is FQNEAQ in the germline V gene (reference sequence). CDR3 length: 15 amino acids. The whole variable domain, remainder taken from reference TRBV7-9 and TRBJ2-7, is DTGVSQNPRHKITKRGQNVTFRCDPISEHNRLYWYRQTLGQGPEFLTYFQNEAQLEKSRLLSDRFSAERPKGSFSTLEIQRTEQGDSAMYLCASSPKDGMNHEQYFGPGTRLTVT.

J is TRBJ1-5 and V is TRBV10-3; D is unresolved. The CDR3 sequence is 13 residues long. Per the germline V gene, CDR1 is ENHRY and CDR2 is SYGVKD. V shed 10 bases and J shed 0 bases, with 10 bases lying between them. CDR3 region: CATTPHSNQPQHF. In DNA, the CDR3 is TGTGCCACCACCCCCCATAGCAATCAGCCCCAGCATTTT.

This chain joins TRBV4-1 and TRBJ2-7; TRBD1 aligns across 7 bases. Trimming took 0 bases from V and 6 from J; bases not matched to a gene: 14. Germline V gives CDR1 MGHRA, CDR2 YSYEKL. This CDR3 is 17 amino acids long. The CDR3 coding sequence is TGCGCCAGCAGCCAAGACCCCCCAGGGGGTATCCCATTCGAGCAGTACTTC. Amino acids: CASSQDPPGGIPFEQYF.

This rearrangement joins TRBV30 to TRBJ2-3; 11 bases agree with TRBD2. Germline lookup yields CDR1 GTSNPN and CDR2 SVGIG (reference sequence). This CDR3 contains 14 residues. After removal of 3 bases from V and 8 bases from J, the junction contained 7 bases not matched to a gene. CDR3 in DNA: TGTGCCTGGAGCGGGACTAGCGGAAAGGGTACGCAGTATTTT. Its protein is CAWSGTSGKGTQYF. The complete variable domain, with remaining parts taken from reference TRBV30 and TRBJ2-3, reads SQTIHQWPATLVQPVGSPLSLECTVEGTSNPNLYWYRQAAGRGLQLLFYSVGIGQISSEVPQNLSASRPQDRQFILSSKKLLLSDSGFYLCAWSGTSGKGTQYFGPGTRLTVL.

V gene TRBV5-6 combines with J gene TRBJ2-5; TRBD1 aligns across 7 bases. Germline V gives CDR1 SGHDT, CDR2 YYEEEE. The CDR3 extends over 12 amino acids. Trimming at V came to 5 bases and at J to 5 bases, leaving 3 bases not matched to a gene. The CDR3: CASRGQIETQYF. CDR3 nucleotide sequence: TGTGCCAGCAGGGGACAGATTGAGACCCAGTACTTC.

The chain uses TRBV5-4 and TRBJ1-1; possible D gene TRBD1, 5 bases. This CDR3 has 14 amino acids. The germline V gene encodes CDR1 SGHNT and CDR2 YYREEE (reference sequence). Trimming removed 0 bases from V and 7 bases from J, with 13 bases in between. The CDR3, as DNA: TGTGCCAGCAGCTTGGTGACGGGGGAGGGTGAAGCTTTCTTT. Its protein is CASSLVTGEGEAFF.

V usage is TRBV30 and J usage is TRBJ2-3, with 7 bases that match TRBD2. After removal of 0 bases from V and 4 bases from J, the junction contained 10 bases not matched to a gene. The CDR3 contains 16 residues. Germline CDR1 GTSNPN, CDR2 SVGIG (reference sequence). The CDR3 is CAWSVRGRRGADTQYF. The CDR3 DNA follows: TGTGCCTGGAGTGTACGCGGGAGAAGGGGCGCAGATACGCAGTATTTT.

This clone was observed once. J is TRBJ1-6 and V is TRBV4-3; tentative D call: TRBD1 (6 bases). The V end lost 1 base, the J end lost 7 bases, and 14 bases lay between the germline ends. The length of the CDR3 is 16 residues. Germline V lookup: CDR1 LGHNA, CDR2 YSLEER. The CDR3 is CASSQGPGEVNSPLHF. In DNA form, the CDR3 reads TGCGCCAGCAGCCAAGGTCCAGGGGAGGTGAATTCACCCCTCCACTTT.

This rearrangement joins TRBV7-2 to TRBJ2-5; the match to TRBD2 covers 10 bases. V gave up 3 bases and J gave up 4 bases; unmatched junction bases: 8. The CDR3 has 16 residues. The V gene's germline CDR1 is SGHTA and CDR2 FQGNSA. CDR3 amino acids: CASSFAIAGGPETQYF. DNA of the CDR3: TGTGCCAGCAGCTTTGCCATAGCGGGAGGCCCAGAGACCCAGTACTTC.

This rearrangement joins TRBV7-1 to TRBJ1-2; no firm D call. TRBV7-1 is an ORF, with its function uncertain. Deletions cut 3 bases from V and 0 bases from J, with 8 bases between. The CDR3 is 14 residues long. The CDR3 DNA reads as TGTGCCAGCAGCTCCGCGGGAGCTAACTATGGCTACACCTTC. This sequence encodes CASSSAGANYGYTF.

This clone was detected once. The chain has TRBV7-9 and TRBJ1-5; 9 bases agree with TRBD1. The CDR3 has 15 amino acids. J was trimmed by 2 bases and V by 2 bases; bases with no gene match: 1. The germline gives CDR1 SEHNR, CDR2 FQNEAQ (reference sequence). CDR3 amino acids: CASSLTGGGNQPQHF. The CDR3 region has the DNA TGTGCCAGCAGCTTAACAGGGGGCGGCAATCAGCCCCAGCATTTT.

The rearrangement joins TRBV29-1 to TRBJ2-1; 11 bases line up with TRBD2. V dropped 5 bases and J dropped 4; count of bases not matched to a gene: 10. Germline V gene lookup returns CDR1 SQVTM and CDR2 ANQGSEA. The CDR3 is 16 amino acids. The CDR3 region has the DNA TGCAGCGTTATCTCTCAACTAGCGGGAGTATACAATGAGCAGTTCTTC. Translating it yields CSVISQLAGVYNEQFF.

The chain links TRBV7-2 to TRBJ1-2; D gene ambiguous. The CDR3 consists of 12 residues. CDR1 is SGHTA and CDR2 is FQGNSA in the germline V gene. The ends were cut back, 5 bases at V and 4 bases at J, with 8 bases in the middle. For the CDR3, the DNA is TGTGCCAGCAGCCTCCGGACCTATGGCTACACCTTC. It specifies CASSLRTYGYTF.

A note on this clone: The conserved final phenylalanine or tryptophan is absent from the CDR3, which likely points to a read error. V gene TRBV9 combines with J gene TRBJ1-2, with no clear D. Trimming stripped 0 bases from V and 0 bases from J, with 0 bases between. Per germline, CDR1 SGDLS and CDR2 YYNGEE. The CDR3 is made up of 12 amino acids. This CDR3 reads CASSVANYGYTL. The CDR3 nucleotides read TGTGCCAGCAGCGTAGCTAACTATGGCTACACCCTC.

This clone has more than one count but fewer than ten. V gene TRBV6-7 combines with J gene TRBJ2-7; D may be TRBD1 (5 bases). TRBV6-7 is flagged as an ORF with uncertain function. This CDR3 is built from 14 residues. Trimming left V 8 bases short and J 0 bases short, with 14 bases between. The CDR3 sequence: CASPQKGYSYEQYF. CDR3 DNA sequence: TGTGCCAGCCCACAGAAGGGGTACTCCTACGAGCAGTACTTC.

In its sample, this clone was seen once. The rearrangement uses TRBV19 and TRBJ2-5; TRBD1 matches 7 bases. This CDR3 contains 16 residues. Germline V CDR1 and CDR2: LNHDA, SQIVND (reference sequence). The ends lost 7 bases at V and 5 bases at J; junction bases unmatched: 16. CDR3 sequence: CASNDRVGHRAETQYF. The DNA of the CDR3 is TGTGCCAGTAATGACAGGGTCGGCCACCGGGCGGAGACCCAGTACTTC.

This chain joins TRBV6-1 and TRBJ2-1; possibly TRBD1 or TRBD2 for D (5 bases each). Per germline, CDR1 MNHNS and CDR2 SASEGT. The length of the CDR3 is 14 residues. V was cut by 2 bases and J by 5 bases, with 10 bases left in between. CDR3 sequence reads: CASSERLGDNEQFF. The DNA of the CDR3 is TGTGCCAGCAGTGAACGGTTGGGGGACAATGAGCAGTTCTTC.